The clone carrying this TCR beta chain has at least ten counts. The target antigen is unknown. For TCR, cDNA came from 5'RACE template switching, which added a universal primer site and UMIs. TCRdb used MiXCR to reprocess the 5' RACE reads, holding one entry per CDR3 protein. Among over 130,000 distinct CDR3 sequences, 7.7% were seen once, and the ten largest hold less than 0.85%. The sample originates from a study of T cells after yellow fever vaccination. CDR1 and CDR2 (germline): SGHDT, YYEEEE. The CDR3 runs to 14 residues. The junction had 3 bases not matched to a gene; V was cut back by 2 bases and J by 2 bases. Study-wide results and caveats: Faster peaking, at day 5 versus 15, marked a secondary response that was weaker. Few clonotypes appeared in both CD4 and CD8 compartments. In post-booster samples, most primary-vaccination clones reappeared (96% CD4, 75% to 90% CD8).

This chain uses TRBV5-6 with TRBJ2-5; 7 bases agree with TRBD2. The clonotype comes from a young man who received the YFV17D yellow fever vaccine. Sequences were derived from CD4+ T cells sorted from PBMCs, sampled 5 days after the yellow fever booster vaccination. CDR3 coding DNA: TGTGCCAGCAGCTTATCTAGCGGACAAGAGACCCAGTACTTC. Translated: CASSLSSGQETQYF.